A selection of T cell receptor beta chains follows, all from one sample in a study of T-cell reconstitution after alpha-beta-depleted transplantation in children. TCRdb analysed the PCR reads with MiXCR anew, one entry per CDR3 protein. The sample gives 500,000 to 650,000 distinct CDR3 sequences, 10% to 15% of which show up once; 2.2% is in the top ten. The sample in question was PBMCs, mostly from graft donor cells, obtained 360 days after TCRalphabeta/CD19-depleted stem cell transplant. The receptors here all came from a male patient aged 10 to 17 who had a stem cell transplant for acute myeloid leukemia, so the T cells may come from the graft donor. Each CDR3 is given with its conserved first and last residue. The D gene is left open where the match is weak. Part of the rows lack a size; the others show once, few, many or a class for expanded clones.

-,-,TRBJ2-3,TRBV18,15,TGTGCCAGCTCACCTAGGATCAGGGTAAAAGATACGCAGTATTTT,CASSPRIRVKDTQYF
few,TRBD2,TRBJ2-7,TRBV5-1,16,TGCGCCAGCAGCTCGATATCTAGCGGGGTATCCTACGAGCAGTACTTC,CASSSISSGVSYEQYF
-,TRBD2,TRBJ2-3,TRBV10-3,19,TGTGCCATCAGTGGATTACCGGGACTAGCGGGAGCGGGCACAGATACGCAGTATTTT,CAISGLPGLAGAGTDTQYF
-,TRBD1,TRBJ2-1,TRBV2,17,TGTGCCAGCAGTGGGACAGGTTCGGTAAGCTCCTACAATGAGCAGTTCTTC,CASSGTGSVSSYNEQFF
-,-,TRBJ2-7,TRBV28,15,TGTGCCAGCAGTTTTGTCGATCTCACGTGGTTGGAGCAGTACTTC,CASSFVDLTWLEQYF
-,-,TRBJ1-2,TRBV6-2/TRBV6-3,15,TGTGCCAGCAGTTACCAACAACCGACGGGCTATGGCTACACCTTC,CASSYQQPTGYGYTF
-,-,TRBJ2-7,TRBV12-3/TRBV12-4,14,TGTGCCAGCAGTCTAGGAAGTACCACCTACGAGCAGTACTTC,CASSLGSTTYEQYF
few,-,TRBJ2-7,TRBV20-1,15,TGCAGTGCTAGTCTAATAAGGGGTGTCGGTGACGAGCAGTACTTC,CSASLIRGVGDEQYF
few,-,TRBJ1-6,TRBV20-1,13,TGCAGTGCAGAGACAGGACAAAATTCACCCCTCCACTTT,CSAETGQNSPLHF
few,-,TRBJ2-5,TRBV28,16,TGTGCCAGCAAAGTCCGTCCCCGGCGGACCCCCGAGACCCAGTACTTC,CASKVRPRRTPETQYF
many,-,TRBJ2-1,TRBV29-1,11,TGCAGTTTTTTCCTCTACAATGAGCAGTTCTTC,CSFFLYNEQFF
-,-,TRBJ2-7,TRBV20-1,11,TGCAGTGCTACAGGGCCTGACGAGCAGTACTTC,CSATGPDEQYF
many,-,TRBJ2-1,TRBV7-3,15,TGTGCCAGCGGCCTCCAAGCAGGAGCCTACAATGAGCAGTTCTTC,CASGLQAGAYNEQFF
many,-,TRBJ1-2,TRBV10-3,12,TGTGCCATCAATGAGGGTAACTATGGCTACACCTTC,CAINEGNYGYTF
many,-,TRBJ2-6,TRBV29-1,14,TGCAGCGTTGAAATGGGGGCTGGGGCCAACGTCCTGACTTTC,CSVEMGAGANVLTF
many,-,TRBJ2-5,TRBV29-1,12,TGCAGCGTTGACCTGAGGACCGGGACCCAGTACTTC,CSVDLRTGTQYF
-,-,TRBJ1-1,TRBV30,15,TGTGCCTGGATGGGTACACCCCCGTATAGGACTGAAGCTTTCTTT,CAWMGTPPYRTEAFF
-,-,TRBJ1-5,TRBV7-9,14,TGTGCCAGCAGCTTAGGGTCAGGGAATCAGCCCCAGCATTTT,CASSLGSGNQPQHF
many,-,TRBJ1-6,TRBV28,13,TGTGCCAGCACATGGGGGGCTAATTCACCCCTCCACTTT,CASTWGANSPLHF
-,-,TRBJ2-2,TRBV28,16,TGTGCCAGCAGTTTACTCCAGGGGATGTACACCGGGGAGCTGTTTTTT,CASSLLQGMYTGELFF
many,TRBD1,TRBJ2-1,TRBV29-1,17,TGCAGCGTTGGGGGGGACAGGCCTACTTCGTGGCGCAATGAGCAGTTCTTC,CSVGGDRPTSWRNEQFF
few,TRBD2,TRBJ2-1,TRBV7-8,15,TGTGCCAGCAGCTCGACTAGCGGGAGAGGGGATGAGCAGTTCTTC,CASSSTSGRGDEQFF
few,-,TRBJ2-5,TRBV2,13,TGTGCCAGCAGTGGCGGTGGGCGGGAGACCCAGTACTTC,CASSGGGRETQYF
many,TRBD1,TRBJ2-1,TRBV5-1,17,TGCGCCAGCAGCTTGGCGTCGGGACAGGGGCCGTACAATGAGCAGTTCTTC,CASSLASGQGPYNEQFF
-,-,TRBJ2-2,TRBV6-1,15,TGTGCCAGCAGCCTACGTGGGCCGAACACCGGGGAGCTGTTTTTT,CASSLRGPNTGELFF
-,TRBD2,TRBJ2-5,TRBV5-5,15,TGTGCCAGCAGCCTCGGGACTAGCGGGATCGAGACCCAGTACTTC,CASSLGTSGIETQYF
-,-,TRBJ1-3,TRBV18,17,TGTGCCAGCTCACTCAGAGGAACAGGCCTCTCTGGAAACACCATATATTTT,CASSLRGTGLSGNTIYF
many,TRBD2,TRBJ2-1,TRBV6-5,16,TGTGCCAGCAGTTATCGGCGGACTAGCGGTTACAATGAGCAGTTCTTC,CASSYRRTSGYNEQFF
-,TRBD1,TRBJ2-1,TRBV6-5,14,TGTGCCAGCAGTTCCGGGACAGGGCGGGATGAGCAGTTCTTC,CASSSGTGRDEQFF
-,-,TRBJ1-6,TRBV6-2/TRBV6-3,16,TGTGCCAGCAGGTCACCGCCACAGGGTAAAGGATCACCCCTCCACTTT,CASRSPPQGKGSPLHF
-,TRBD1,TRBJ2-5,TRBV6-2/TRBV6-3,15,TGTGCCAGCAGTACCGGGACAGTACGGGAAGAGACCCAGTACTTC,CASSTGTVREETQYF
few,TRBD2,TRBJ2-7,TRBV11-1,18,TGTGCCAGCAGCTTAACACTAGCGGGAGGCCTTATCTCCTACGAGCAGTACTTC,CASSLTLAGGLISYEQYF
few,TRBD1,TRBJ2-2,TRBV28,16,TGTGCCAGCAGTTTTATCCAGGGGACAGTTACCGGGGAGCTGTTTTTT,CASSFIQGTVTGELFF
few,-,TRBJ1-1,TRBV7-9,13,TGTGCCAGCAGCCCATCCGGGGGTCTCGAAGCTTTCTTT,CASSPSGGLEAFF
few,TRBD1,TRBJ1-5,TRBV19,14,TGTGCCAGTAGTGCCGGGACAGGGTATCAGCCCCAGCATTTT,CASSAGTGYQPQHF
-,TRBD2,TRBJ2-2,TRBV3-1,18,TGTGCCAGCAGTCAAATAGCGGGAGGGGAGCCGAGATCTGGGGAGCTGTTTTTT,CASSQIAGGEPRSGELFF
-,-,TRBJ2-5,TRBV18,14,TGTGCCAGCTCACCACTGGGAGACCAAGAGACCCAGTACTTC,CASSPLGDQETQYF
few,-,TRBJ1-4,TRBV6-1,14,TGTGCCAGCAGTGCGAGTGCAACTAATGAAAAACTGTTTTTT,CASSASATNEKLFF
-,-,TRBJ2-7,TRBV13,15,TGTGCCAGCAGTTCGGACGGATCGTACTCCTACGAGCAGTACTTC,CASSSDGSYSYEQYF
once,TRBD2,TRBJ2-3,TRBV20-1,14,TGCAGTGCTACGGGTGGCGGGAGAGAAGATACGCAGTATTTT,CSATGGGREDTQYF
-,-,TRBJ2-1,TRBV12-3/TRBV12-4,16,TGTGCCAGCGGAACGGCTCAGGTACCCTCCTACAATGAGCAGTTCTTC,CASGTAQVPSYNEQFF
-,TRBD2,TRBJ2-1,TRBV29-1,18,TGCAGCGTCTTGGGACAGGGGACTAGCGGGAGGGTGTACAATGAGCTGTTCTTC,CSVLGQGTSGRVYNELFF